Presented here are 31 T cell receptor beta chains from one specimen sequenced in a study of CD8 T cells in Susac syndrome. Random hexamers were used to reverse transcribe the RNA input (roughly 0.5 to 1 ug). TCRdb fed the immunoSEQ multiplex PCR reads into MiXCR, producing one record per CDR3 protein. The data show fewer than 65,000 distinct CDR3 sequences, more than 90% seen once. Specimen: CD8+ T cells from PBMCs. The receptors were sampled from a human donor in good health.

The rearrangement uses TRBV27 and TRBJ1-5; no clear D gene. The CDR3 loop spans 15 amino acids. CDR1 and CDR2 from the germline V gene are MNHEY and SMNVEV (reference sequence). Trimming stripped 2 bases from V and 4 bases from J, with 12 bases between. Written as DNA, the CDR3 is TGTGCCAGCAGTTTAATGCACGGGAAGAATCAGCCCCAGCATTTT. Amino acid sequence: CASSLMHGKNQPQHF.

The rearrangement links TRBV12-3 or TRBV12-4 to TRBJ2-1; D unclear. The CDR3 is 14 amino acids. Trimming left V 3 bases short and J 6 bases short, with 12 bases between. The CDR3 sequence is CASSFPETTNEQFF. In nucleotides, the CDR3 is TGTGCCAGCAGTTTTCCCGAGACCACCAATGAGCAGTTCTTC.

The V and J genes are TRBV28 and TRBJ1-6; 9 bases line up with TRBD1. The CDR3 runs to 13 residues. The V segment lost 8 bases and the J segment 10 bases; nucleotides outside the gene matches: 6. Germline V gene lookup returns CDR1 MDHEN and CDR2 SYDVKM. The DNA for the CDR3 is TGTGCCAGCGGAGGGACAGGGAGGTCACCCCTCCACTTT. Residues: CASGGTGRSPLHF.

The chain carries TRBV4-1 and TRBJ2-1; D might be TRBD1 (6 bases). The germline V gene has CDR1 MGHRA and CDR2 YSYEKL. V lost 3 bases and J lost 3, with 12 bases in between. The CDR3 contains 15 residues. CDR3 loop: CASSQTTGLYNEQFF. CDR3 DNA sequence: TGCGCCAGCAGCCAGACCACAGGGCTCTACAATGAGCAGTTCTTC.

The rearrangement joins TRBV4-1 to TRBJ2-2; TRBD1 matches 10 bases. Trimming at V came to 5 bases and at J to 3 bases, leaving 6 bases not matched to a gene. The CDR3 is made up of 16 amino acids. CDR1 and CDR2 (germline): MGHRA, YSYEKL. The DNA of the CDR3 is TGCGCCAGCAGCGTGACAGGGGGCCGGCACACCGGGGAGCTGTTTTTT. Protein: CASSVTGGRHTGELFF.

This chain links TRBV4-1 with TRBJ1-1; the D is unclear. The CDR3 length is 14 residues. From germline, CDR1 is MGHRA and CDR2 YSYEKL. V lost 0 bases and J 2 bases, leaving 7 bases between the germline ends. CDR3 region: CASSQETSNTEAFF. In DNA form, the CDR3 reads TGCGCCAGCAGCCAAGAAACGTCAAACACTGAAGCTTTCTTT.

The chain joins TRBV5-1 to TRBJ2-5, with D uncertain. Per the germline V gene, CDR1 is SGHRS and CDR2 is YFSETQ. V lost 1 base and J 4 bases, leaving 14 bases between the germline ends. The CDR3 sequence is 15 residues long. CDR3 bases: TGCGCCAGCAGCTTGAGGCAGGACCCACGAGAGACCCAGTACTTC. Protein: CASSLRQDPRETQYF.

The V and J genes are TRBV24-1 and TRBJ2-2; maybe TRBD2 (6 bases). The CDR3 is 17 amino acids. V was pared by 3 bases and J by 5 bases, with 18 bases between. CDR1 KGHDR and CDR2 SFDVKD come from the germline V gene. CDR3 DNA sequence: TGTGCCACCAGTGATACAAACAAGGGCGCGGGGACCGGGGAGCTGTTTTTT. Residues: CATSDTNKGAGTGELFF.

This chain links TRBV5-4 with TRBJ2-1; 8 bases line up with TRBD1. Germline V gives CDR1 SGHNT, CDR2 YYREEE (reference sequence). The CDR3 runs to 15 residues. V was pared by 5 bases and J by 9 bases, with 13 bases of the junction left unmatched. DNA of the CDR3: TGTGCCAGCAGGAAAACAGGGGGAGAAGGTGGTGAGCAGTTCTTC. This sequence encodes CASRKTGGEGGEQFF.

The V call is TRBV7-3, the J call TRBJ2-5; tentative D call: TRBD2 (5 bases). V dropped 5 bases and J dropped 1 base, with 11 bases sitting between them. Per the germline V gene, CDR1 is SGHTA and CDR2 is FQGTGA. CDR3 length: 14 amino acids. The CDR3 DNA reads as TGTGCCAGCAGCCCAACTCGGGGCCAAGAGACCCAGTACTTC. Residues: CASSPTRGQETQYF.

This sequence joins TRBV7-9 and TRBJ1-2; no firm D call. V lost 3 bases, J lost 0 bases, and 14 bases lay in between. The CDR3 length is 16 residues. CDR1 and CDR2 (germline): SEHNR, FQNEAQ (reference sequence). The DNA for the CDR3 is TGTGCCAGCAGCTTGGACCGGGCCTACGCTAACTATGGCTACACCTTC. Its protein product is CASSLDRAYANYGYTF.

This chain joins TRBV10-2 and TRBJ1-1; tentatively, D is TRBD1 (6 bases). Between the trimmed V and J ends, which lost 6 bases and 3 bases, there was a span of 14 bases. The CDR3 length is 14 residues. Germline V gene lookup returns CDR1 WSHSY and CDR2 SAAADI. The CDR3 nucleotides are TGCGCCAGCAGAAGGGACACCCGGGACACTGAAGCTTTCTTT. This translates into CASRRDTRDTEAFF.

The chain joins TRBV9 to TRBJ2-1; D is unclear. Between the trimmed V and J ends, which lost 1 base and 7 bases, there was a span of 3 bases. This CDR3 spans 11 amino acids. Germline values: CDR1 SGDLS, CDR2 YYNGEE. The CDR3 DNA follows: TGTGCCAGCAGCGTAATTAATGAGCAGTTCTTC. This gives the protein CASSVINEQFF.

The chain employs TRBV2 and TRBJ1-1; D remains ambiguous. Germline-derived CDR1 and CDR2 are SNHLY and FYNNEI. The V end lost 7 bases, the J end lost 1 base, and 13 bases lay between the germline ends. This CDR3 comprises 14 residues. The CDR3 coding sequence is TGTGCCAGCACCCCGGGTATGTGGAACACTGAAGCTTTCTTT. This gives the protein CASTPGMWNTEAFF.

The CDR3 nucleotides are TGTGCCAGCAGTTACGCAGGGATGGAAGATACGCAGTATTTT. This translates into CASSYAGMEDTQYF. The V gene is TRBV6-6, the J gene TRBJ2-3; D is possibly TRBD1 (5 bases). Per germline, CDR1 MNHNY and CDR2 SVGAGI (reference sequence). The V and J ends lost 2 bases and 5 bases respectively, with 11 bases between them. CDR3 length: 14 amino acids.

The chain employs TRBV27 and TRBJ1-5; a possible D gene is TRBD1 (5 bases). Trimming pared 9 bases from V and 0 bases from J, leaving 18 bases between. The V gene's germline CDR1 is MNHEY and CDR2 SMNVEV (reference sequence). This CDR3 contains 16 residues. The CDR3 loop reads CARTARTPYSNQPQHF. In DNA, the CDR3 is TGTGCCAGGACGGCCCGGACACCTTATAGCAATCAGCCCCAGCATTTT.

A few counts support this clonotype. The J gene is TRBJ1-4, the V gene TRBV6-5; D is perhaps TRBD1 (6 bases). CDR3 length: 15 amino acids. The germline V gene has CDR1 MNHEY and CDR2 SVGAGI. Trimming took 0 bases from V and 4 from J, leaving 9 bases between them. In DNA, the CDR3 is TGTGCCAGCAGTTACTCGAACAGGGTTAATGAAAAACTGTTTTTT. It is translated as CASSYSNRVNEKLFF.

The genes are TRBV5-6 and TRBJ1-1; D is possibly TRBD1 (5 bases). The CDR3 covers 14 residues. Between the trimmed V and J ends, which lost 2 bases and 1 base, there was a span of 9 bases. The germline V gene encodes CDR1 SGHDT and CDR2 YYEEEE. CDR3 loop: CASSFTGANTEAFF. CDR3 nucleotide sequence: TGTGCCAGCAGCTTTACCGGGGCGAACACTGAAGCTTTCTTT.

This chain joins TRBV2 and TRBJ2-7; 9 bases map to TRBD1. This CDR3 has 17 amino acids. CDR1 is SNHLY and CDR2 is FYNNEI in the germline V gene. With 6 bases clipped from V and 5 bases from J, the junction kept 17 bases outside the gene matches. The CDR3 loop is CASRGTGPRARGHEQYF. The CDR3 DNA is TGTGCCAGCAGAGGGACAGGGCCAAGGGCCAGGGGGCACGAGCAGTACTTC.

The chain uses TRBV4-1 and TRBJ1-2, with D perhaps matching TRBD1 (5 bases). The CDR3 contains 16 residues. Deletions cut 4 bases from V and 4 bases from J, with 19 bases between. Germline lookup yields CDR1 MGHRA and CDR2 YSYEKL. The CDR3 loop is CASSREDSVDGYGYTF. The CDR3 DNA reads TGCGCCAGCAGCCGTGAAGACAGTGTAGATGGCTATGGCTACACCTTC.

This clonotype was recorded once. In DNA, the CDR3 is TGTGCCAGCAGCTCCCCTATCGGGCAGGGGTACGAGCAGTACTTC. Translated, it gives CASSSPIGQGYEQYF. The gene calls are TRBV7-2 and TRBJ2-7; possible D gene TRBD1, 6 bases. Trimming took off 4 bases at V and 4 bases at J, with 17 bases between the two ends. CDR1 SGHTA and CDR2 FQGNSA come from the germline V gene. This CDR3 is built from 15 residues.

The chain links TRBV4-1 to TRBJ2-1; D is tentatively TRBD1 or TRBD2 (6 bases each). The CDR3 runs 17 residues. V was trimmed by 0 bases and J by 7 bases, leaving 19 bases between them. Germline V CDR1 and CDR2: MGHRA, YSYEKL. CDR3: CASSQDWGAIAINEQFF. The CDR3, as DNA: TGCGCCAGCAGCCAAGATTGGGGGGCAATCGCAATAAATGAGCAGTTCTTC.

The V gene is TRBV7-2, the J gene TRBJ2-3, with D tentatively TRBD2 (6 bases). The V and J ends lost 1 base and 8 bases respectively, with 19 bases between them. CDR3 size: 16 residues. Germline lookup yields CDR1 SGHTA and CDR2 FQGNSA. CDR3 sequence: CASSLGAGRILVTQYF. DNA of the CDR3: TGTGCCAGCAGCTTAGGGGCGGGGAGAATTCTAGTTACGCAGTATTTT.

This clonotype occurred once. The chain joins TRBV6-5 to TRBJ1-4, with D possibly being TRBD1 (5 bases). Germline assignment: CDR1 MNHEY and CDR2 SVGAGI. Trimming removed 6 bases at V and 3 bases at J, with 14 bases between. This CDR3 spans 15 amino acids. The CDR3 DNA reads as TGTGCCAGCAGCGACAGCTCTGCGGCTAATGAAAAACTGTTTTTT. Its protein product is CASSDSSAANEKLFF.

The genes are TRBV9 and TRBJ1-3; D is unclear. This CDR3 is 16 amino acids long. The germline V gene has CDR1 SGDLS and CDR2 YYNGEE. V was clipped by 2 bases and J by 0 bases, with 12 bases between them. The CDR3 loop reads CASSVGPTPSGNTIYF. CDR3 sequence (DNA): TGTGCCAGCAGCGTCGGCCCGACCCCCTCTGGAAACACCATATATTTT.

The rearrangement links TRBV28 to TRBJ1-5; a possible D gene is TRBD1 (6 bases). The CDR3 extends over 15 amino acids. Germline V gives CDR1 MDHEN, CDR2 SYDVKM. Trimming left V 6 bases short and J 3 bases short, with 15 bases between. CDR3 residues: CASRIRDRYNQPQHF. The CDR3 DNA reads TGTGCCAGCAGGATTCGAGACAGGTACAATCAGCCCCAGCATTTT.

This clonotype is a singleton in its sample. This sequence joins TRBV5-1 and TRBJ1-2; tentative D call: TRBD1 (6 bases). The CDR3 covers 16 residues. Trimming took 0 bases from V and 3 from J, leaving 15 bases between them. CDR1 is SGHRS and CDR2 is YFSETQ in the germline V gene. The CDR3: CASSLGGRDTDYGYTF. The CDR3 DNA follows: TGCGCCAGCAGCTTGGGCGGCCGGGACACCGACTATGGCTACACCTTC.

The rearrangement links TRBV6-6 to TRBJ2-5; no definite D call. Per germline, CDR1 MNHNY and CDR2 SVGAGI (reference sequence). The V gene lost 0 bases and the J gene lost 3 bases, with 14 bases spanning the gap. The CDR3 spans 16 residues. CDR3 loop: CASSYSPLYREETQYF. The DNA of the CDR3 is TGTGCCAGCAGTTACTCCCCCCTCTACCGTGAAGAGACCCAGTACTTC.

The chain has TRBV9 and TRBJ2-2; D gene uncertain. The germline gives CDR1 SGDLS, CDR2 YYNGEE. V lost 3 bases, J lost 1 base, and 10 bases lay in between. This CDR3 comprises 15 residues. The CDR3 sequence is CASSARALNTGELFF. Here the CDR3 DNA reads TGTGCCAGCAGCGCTCGAGCCCTGAACACCGGGGAGCTGTTTTTT.

This clonotype was counted a few times. J is TRBJ1-5 and V is TRBV20-1; unclear D gene. Germline loops: CDR1 DFQATT, CDR2 SNEGSKA (reference sequence). This CDR3 spans 15 amino acids. V gave up 3 bases and J gave up 0 bases, with 12 bases separating them. The CDR3 sequence: CSASSYRDSNQPQHF. In nucleotides, the CDR3 is TGCAGTGCTAGTAGTTACCGAGATAGCAATCAGCCCCAGCATTTT.

The chain employs TRBV27 and TRBJ2-5; TRBD2 matches 9 bases. This CDR3 is built from 17 residues. The germline V gene encodes CDR1 MNHEY and CDR2 SMNVEV (reference sequence). V was clipped by 5 bases and J by 2 bases; unmatched bases: 12. The CDR3 DNA reads TGTGCCAGCAGTCACTGGTCTGGACTAGCGAAACAAGAGACCCAGTACTTC. Protein product: CASSHWSGLAKQETQYF.